One sample yielded the 27 T cell receptor beta chains listed below, sequenced in a study of T cells in Graves' hyperthyroidism and ophthalmopathy. Regions amplified from RNA transcripts were the TCR beta CDR3 regions. Initially, a first-round RT-PCR of the TCR CDR3 employed the HTBI primer set. TCRdb recomputed calls from the multiplex PCR reads with MiXCR, one row per CDR3 protein. The table records roughly 650,000 distinct CDR3 sequences, more than 15% of them present only once. Sequencing was performed on blood. The receptors were sampled from a woman between 35 and 50 years old with Graves' ophthalmopathy.

This clonotype was recorded many times. The chain has TRBV30 and TRBJ2-1; D not resolved. Germline V gives CDR1 GTSNPN, CDR2 SVGIG (reference sequence). This CDR3 spans 11 amino acids. V dropped 1 base and J dropped 6 bases, with 4 bases sitting between them. In DNA form, the CDR3 reads TGTGCCTGGAGTGAAGGCAATGAGCAGTTCTTC. Residues: CAWSEGNEQFF.

This clonotype was observed a few times. The V call is TRBV20-1, the J call TRBJ2-3, with 15 bases fitting TRBD2. The junction had 5 bases not matched to a gene; V was cut back by 6 bases and J by 4 bases. This CDR3 has 15 amino acids. Germline CDR1 reads DFQATT; CDR2 reads SNEGSKA (reference sequence). The CDR3 DNA is TGCAGTGCCAGTGGGACTAGCGGGGGGCCAGATACGCAGTATTTT. Protein sequence: CSASGTSGGPDTQYF.

This clonotype was seen repeatedly, ten times or more. The J gene is TRBJ2-3, the V gene TRBV2; tentative D call: TRBD2 (6 bases). The V gene's germline CDR1 is SNHLY and CDR2 FYNNEI. V lost 6 bases and J lost 7, with 17 bases in between. The length of the CDR3 is 14 residues. CDR3 sequence (DNA): TGTGCCAGCAGCTTAGCGGTCGCCTCCCATACGCAGTATTTT. It specifies CASSLAVASHTQYF.

The genes are TRBV4-1 and TRBJ2-7, with 11 bases identical to TRBD2. The V segment lost 0 bases and the J segment 2 bases; nucleotides outside the gene matches: 9. Germline V CDR1 and CDR2: MGHRA, YSYEKL. The CDR3 runs to 18 residues. CDR3 coding DNA: TGCGCCAGCAGCCAAGAGGGACCCTTGACTAGCGGGACCTACGAGCAGTACTTC. The encoded protein is CASSQEGPLTSGTYEQYF.

This clonotype came up a few times. This sequence joins TRBV7-9 and TRBJ1-1; possibly TRBD1 for D (6 bases). The germline gives CDR1 SEHNR, CDR2 FQNEAQ (reference sequence). This CDR3 is built from 19 residues. The V gene lost 5 bases and the J gene lost 1 base, with 26 bases spanning the gap. The CDR3, as DNA: TGTGCCAGCAGCCCCACTTTAAAGGGACAAAGGGGTAGGAACACTGAAGCTTTCTTT. It codes for CASSPTLKGQRGRNTEAFF.

The chain recombines TRBV6-1 with TRBJ1-1; D ambiguous. V gave up 8 bases and J gave up 10 bases, with 11 bases separating them. The CDR3 spans 10 residues. Germline loops: CDR1 MNHNS, CDR2 SASEGT. CDR3: CASLVSIAFF. In DNA, the CDR3 is TGTGCCAGCTTGGTTTCCATAGCTTTCTTT.

This clonotype has more than one count but fewer than ten. DNA for the CDR3: TGCGCCAGCAGCTTGGAGGCAGGGCTTATGGATTGGTATGGCGGGGAGCTGTTTTTT. This translates into CASSLEAGLMDWYGGELFF. V is TRBV5-1 and J is TRBJ2-2; D is perhaps TRBD1 (5 bases). Germline V gene data show CDR1 as SGHRS and CDR2 as YFSETQ. V was shortened by 0 bases and J by 7 bases, with 25 bases between the two germline ends. The CDR3 consists of 19 residues.

This clonotype was detected only a few times. The V call is TRBV10-3, the J call TRBJ2-2; D is undetermined. With 5 bases removed from V and 2 bases from J, the gap between germline ends came to 15 bases. Germline V lookup: CDR1 ENHRY, CDR2 SYGVKD. The CDR3 totals 16 residues. The CDR3 coding sequence is TGTGCCATCAGTCCCCTAGTAGCCTCAAACACCGGGGAGCTGTTTTTT. It yields the protein CAISPLVASNTGELFF.

The table lists this clonotype with many counts. The J gene is TRBJ2-7, the V gene TRBV6-1; 8 bases align to TRBD1. Germline CDR1 reads MNHNS; CDR2 reads SASEGT. CDR3 length: 16 amino acids. Losses at the gene ends were 5 bases for V and 3 bases for J; bases not matched to a gene: 12. CDR3 residues: CASSPTPRTGNYEQYF. In DNA, the CDR3 is TGTGCCAGCAGTCCTACCCCTAGGACAGGGAACTACGAGCAGTACTTC.

The chain combines TRBV7-9 with TRBJ2-6, with TRBD2 matching 10 bases. Trimming took 1 base from V and 0 from J; bases not matched to a gene: 6. The CDR3 is 19 residues long. Germline CDR1 and CDR2: SEHNR and FQNEAQ (reference sequence). The CDR3, as DNA: TGTGCCAGCAGCTTAGACTGGAGCGGGGGGGGCTCTGGGGCCAACGTCCTGACTTTC. Translating gives CASSLDWSGGGSGANVLTF.

This clonotype occurred many times. The V gene is TRBV20-1, the J gene TRBJ1-1; perhaps TRBD1 as D (5 bases). Trimming pared 0 bases from V and 7 bases from J, leaving 24 bases between. The CDR3 covers 17 residues. CDR1 is DFQATT and CDR2 is SNEGSKA in the germline V gene (reference sequence). The CDR3 region has the DNA TGCAGTGCTAGAGATCGCCTGACAGCCCCTACGGGGGGTGAAGCTTTCTTT. It codes for CSARDRLTAPTGGEAFF.

This clonotype has just a few counts. This sequence joins TRBV29-1 and TRBJ1-1; the D is unclear. The CDR3 runs to 13 residues. Trimming shortened V by 4 bases and J by 1 base, and 10 bases separated the two germline ends. Germline CDR1 SQVTM, CDR2 ANQGSEA. The CDR3 loop reads CSVGRAQNTEAFF. CDR3 nucleotide sequence: TGCAGCGTTGGAAGGGCCCAGAACACTGAAGCTTTCTTT.

The chain couples TRBV7-9 to TRBJ2-5; D uncertain. V was pared by 4 bases and J by 7 bases, with 16 bases between. Looked up from germline, CDR1 is SEHNR and CDR2 is FQNEAQ (reference sequence). The CDR3 has 14 residues. CDR3 protein: CASSYPQASATQYF. The DNA for the CDR3 is TGTGCCAGCAGCTACCCCCAGGCTTCGGCGACCCAGTACTTC.

The table lists this clonotype with many counts. This chain connects TRBV6-1 to TRBJ1-1, with D possibly matching TRBD1 (5 bases). Germline values: CDR1 MNHNS, CDR2 SASEGT. Trimming removed 6 bases from V and 4 bases from J, with 12 bases in between. This CDR3 has 13 residues. The CDR3 reads CASSRRVSTEAFF. CDR3 sequence (DNA): TGTGCCAGCAGCCGCAGGGTGAGCACTGAAGCTTTCTTT.

This clonotype was detected a few times. The chain employs TRBV7-2 and TRBJ2-3, with D maybe TRBD2 (5 bases). There are 13 residues in the CDR3. Germline V lookup: CDR1 SGHTA, CDR2 FQGNSA. Trimming cost V 5 bases and J 4 bases, with 10 bases left between them. The CDR3 nucleotides read TGTGCCAGCAGCCAGCGGTTGGCAGATACGCAGTATTTT. It encodes CASSQRLADTQYF.

This clonotype was picked up many times. V is TRBV13 and J is TRBJ2-3; TRBD2 might be the D (6 bases). Trimming pared 6 bases from V and 5 bases from J, leaving 15 bases between. This CDR3 contains 14 residues. CDR1 PRHDT and CDR2 FYEKMQ come from the germline V gene (reference sequence). CDR3 protein: CASREEGLGDTQYF. In DNA form, the CDR3 reads TGTGCCAGCAGGGAGGAGGGCCTCGGAGATACGCAGTATTTT.

This clonotype was recorded at least ten times. V gene TRBV28 combines with J gene TRBJ1-1; D gene uncertain. The CDR3 covers 10 residues. Germline CDR1 reads MDHEN; CDR2 reads SYDVKM. V was clipped by 8 bases and J by 10 bases, with 11 bases between them. The chain's CDR3 is CASRGEGAFF. CDR3 coding DNA: TGTGCCAGCCGCGGGGAAGGAGCTTTCTTT.

This clonotype appeared many times. This CDR3 is CASSSNNYSPLHF. The CDR3 DNA follows: TGTGCCAGCAGTTCAAACAATTATTCACCCCTCCACTTT. The gene calls are TRBV12-3 or TRBV12-4 and TRBJ1-6, with unresolved D. The V gene lost 4 bases and the J gene lost 8 bases, with 9 bases spanning the gap. There are 13 residues in the CDR3.

This clonotype was seen more than once but under ten times. V and J are TRBV7-3 and TRBJ1-2; D is undetermined. In germline, CDR1 is SGHTA, CDR2 FQGTGA. The V gene lost 5 bases and the J gene lost 2 bases, with 15 bases spanning the gap. The CDR3 spans 15 residues. This chain's CDR3 is CASSPRAGGNYGYTF. DNA for the CDR3: TGTGCCAGCAGCCCTCGGGCAGGAGGAAACTATGGCTACACCTTC.

In its sample, this clonotype was seen many times. The J gene is TRBJ2-7, the V gene TRBV2; 7 bases are a match to TRBD1. Germline V lookup: CDR1 SNHLY, CDR2 FYNNEI. J gave up 0 bases and V 6 bases, and 8 bases lay outside the gene matches. The CDR3 loop spans 15 amino acids. The CDR3 coding sequence is TGTGCCAGCAGAGGACAGGACCTAAGCTCCTACGAGCAGTACTTC. Translating gives CASRGQDLSSYEQYF.

The sample holds many counts of this clonotype. CDR3 protein: CASSYSWEGDGYTF. CDR3 in DNA: TGTGCCAGCAGTTACTCTTGGGAGGGGGATGGCTACACCTTC. The chain has TRBV6-6 and TRBJ1-2; TRBD1 might be the D (6 bases). V lost 0 bases and J lost 6, with 11 bases in between. The CDR3 covers 14 residues. The germline gives CDR1 MNHNY, CDR2 SVGAGI (reference sequence).

There are many counts of this clonotype. The rearrangement joins TRBV6-1 to TRBJ1-6; 8 nucleotides line up with TRBD1. CDR3 length: 14 residues. In germline, CDR1 is MNHNS, CDR2 SASEGT. V gave up 3 bases and J gave up 7 bases; unmatched junction bases: 2. CDR3 sequence reads: CASSDRQGNSPLHF. As DNA, the CDR3 is TGTGCCAGCAGTGATCGACAGGGGAATTCACCCCTCCACTTT.

This clonotype showed up many times. This chain uses TRBV7-9 with TRBJ2-1; 10 bases align to TRBD2. V gave up 5 bases and J gave up 0 bases; unmatched junction bases: 13. Germline-derived CDR1 and CDR2 are SEHNR and FQNEAQ (reference sequence). This CDR3 contains 19 residues. The CDR3 DNA reads as TGTGCCAGCAGCCCAAGAGGGCTAGCGGGGGCAAACTCCTACAATGAGCAGTTCTTC. Protein sequence: CASSPRGLAGANSYNEQFF.

The chain has TRBV7-2 and TRBJ1-1; TRBD1 is a possible D gene (6 bases). Looked up from germline, CDR1 is SGHTA and CDR2 is FQGNSA. CDR3 length: 16 residues. The V gene lost 5 bases and the J gene lost 4 bases, with 20 bases spanning the gap. As DNA, the CDR3 is TGTGCCAGCAGCCGGCAGGGGACCAGGGGCGTCACTGAAGCTTTCTTT. Translated: CASSRQGTRGVTEAFF.

The gene calls are TRBV5-4 and TRBJ2-7, with a tentative D call TRBD1 (5 bases). Trimming took 3 bases from V and 1 from J, leaving 8 bases between them. This CDR3 spans 13 amino acids. CDR1 and CDR2 (germline): SGHNT, YYREEE (reference sequence). The CDR3 region is CASSWKGSYEQYF. Written as DNA, the CDR3 is TGTGCCAGCAGCTGGAAGGGGTCCTACGAGCAGTACTTC.

In this sample, this clonotype turned up many times. This chain joins TRBV2 and TRBJ1-1; D unresolved. The CDR3 consists of 15 residues. V was clipped by 6 bases and J by 1 base, with 15 bases between them. Germline V lookup: CDR1 SNHLY, CDR2 FYNNEI. The CDR3 region is CASSAVSGSNTEAFF. DNA of the CDR3: TGTGCCAGCAGCGCCGTCTCAGGATCGAACACTGAAGCTTTCTTT.

This clonotype was recorded a few times. The chain couples TRBV29-1 to TRBJ1-1; tentatively, D is TRBD1 (6 bases). Germline values: CDR1 SQVTM, CDR2 ANQGSEA. CDR3 length: 13 amino acids. V lost 7 bases to trimming and J lost 1 base, with 13 bases between them. CDR3 nucleotide sequence: TGCAGCGCCGGAGGGGGAACGAACACTGAAGCTTTCTTT. Its translation is CSAGGGTNTEAFF.